Below, 14 T cell receptor beta chains from the same sample are listed, as sequenced in a study of OX40 agonist ivuxolimab in advanced cancers. Using immunoSEQ multiplex PCR, the repertoire was profiled, and TCRdb retains in-frame clones only, with some absent. The sample carries about 50,000 clones, approximately 86% recorded once. Source: CD4+ or CD8+ T cells sorted from blood, taken in a trial of the OX40 agonist ivuxolimab. The receptors were gathered from an adult with an advanced solid tumor such as melanoma, head and neck, liver or kidney cancer.

V gene TRBV6-1 combines with J gene TRBJ1-4, with unresolved D. In germline, CDR1 is MNHNS, CDR2 SASEGT. The length of the CDR3 is 15 residues. The V gene lost 1 base and the J gene lost 8 bases, with 14 bases spanning the gap. The CDR3, as DNA: TGTGCCAGCAGTGAAGGACACGAAGAATACGAAAAACTGTTTTTT. It is translated as CASSEGHEEYEKLFF.

The chain is built from TRBV6-1 and TRBJ2-7; D tentatively fits TRBD1 or TRBD2 (6 bases each). This CDR3 contains 15 residues. V shed 7 bases and J shed 0 bases, with 16 bases lying between them. In germline, CDR1 is MNHNS, CDR2 SASEGT. DNA for the CDR3: TGTGCCAGCAACCAGGGGCTAGCGTCCTCCTACGAGCAGTACTTC. Residues: CASNQGLASSYEQYF.

This chain uses TRBV15 with TRBJ2-3, with D hard to call. Trimming shortened V by 0 bases and J by 5 bases, and 9 bases separated the two germline ends. The CDR3 loop spans 14 amino acids. Germline V gives CDR1 LNHNV, CDR2 YYDKDF (reference sequence). The DNA of the CDR3 is TGTGCCACCAGCAGAGATCTTAACGTAGATACGCAGTATTTT. This translates into CATSRDLNVDTQYF.

The genes are TRBV11-2 and TRBJ1-2; no definite D call. CDR1 SGHAT and CDR2 FQNNGV come from the germline V gene. This CDR3 has 11 residues. V was trimmed by 5 bases and J by 8 bases, leaving 9 bases between them. CDR3 DNA sequence: TGTGCCAGCAGCCGGACGCCCGGCTACACCTTC. Translated, it gives CASSRTPGYTF.

The V gene is TRBV7-9, the J gene TRBJ1-2, with TRBD1 matching over 8 bases. Germline CDR1 and CDR2: SEHNR and FQNEAQ (reference sequence). This CDR3 contains 16 residues. Trimming at V came to 5 bases and at J to 0 bases, leaving 8 bases not matched to a gene. CDR3 DNA: TGTGCCAGCAGCAACCGGACAGGGAGGACTAACTATGGCTACACCTTC. As protein: CASSNRTGRTNYGYTF.

The chain links TRBV7-6 to TRBJ2-3; TRBD1 is a possible D gene (5 bases). The CDR3 runs to 13 residues. Germline CDR1 SGHVS, CDR2 FNYEAQ. V lost 6 bases and J lost 0, with 7 bases in between. CDR3 region: CASRRGSTDTQYF. Here the CDR3 DNA reads TGTGCCAGCAGAAGGGGTAGCACAGATACGCAGTATTTT. The entire variable domain, with the rest obtained from reference TRBV7-6 and TRBJ2-3, is as follows: GAGVSQSPRYKVTKRGQDVALRCDPISGHVSLYWYRQALGQGPEFLTYFNYEAQQDKSGLPNDRFSAERPEGSISTLTIQRTEQRDSAMYRCASRRGSTDTQYFGPGTRLTVL.

The gene calls are TRBV28 and TRBJ2-2, with a tentative D call TRBD2 (6 bases). There are 13 residues in the CDR3. V was shortened by 8 bases and J by 9 bases, with 16 bases between the two germline ends. The germline CDR1 and CDR2 sequences are MDHEN and SYDVKM. In nucleotides, the CDR3 is TGTGCCAGCGCTGTATCGGGGGTCAGGGAGCTGTTTTTT. Its translation: CASAVSGVRELFF.

This rearrangement joins TRBV2 to TRBJ2-3; 9 nucleotides agree with TRBD1. The length of the CDR3 is 15 residues. V dropped 6 bases and J dropped 2; count of bases not matched to a gene: 6. The germline CDR1 and CDR2 sequences are SNHLY and FYNNEI. The CDR3 DNA reads TGTGCCAGCAGCCTACAGGGGGCTTTCACAGATACGCAGTATTTT. It translates to CASSLQGAFTDTQYF.

In the case of this clone: The same CDR3 can be traced to other DNA sequences in this sample. This chain uses TRBV25-1 with TRBJ1-1; the D is unclear. The CDR3 spans 14 residues. Deletions cut 8 bases from V and 4 bases from J, with 17 bases between. Germline CDR1 is MGHDK and CDR2 is SYGVNS. The CDR3 DNA reads TGTGCCAGCTCATTGTCGGGTGGGAGCACTGAAGCTTTCTTT. It is translated as CASSLSGGSTEAFF.

The rearrangement uses TRBV5-5 and TRBJ2-7; no firm D call. With 0 bases removed from V and 1 base from J, the gap between germline ends came to 5 bases. This CDR3 comprises 13 residues. Germline values: CDR1 SGHKS, CDR2 YYEKEE (reference sequence). The DNA for the CDR3 is TGTGCCAGCAGCTTGGGGGTGTCCTACGAGCAGTACTTC. Translation: CASSLGVSYEQYF.

This chain links TRBV27 with TRBJ2-1; the match to TRBD1 covers 7 bases. The germline V gene encodes CDR1 MNHEY and CDR2 SMNVEV (reference sequence). J was trimmed by 0 bases and V by 4 bases; bases with no gene match: 3. The CDR3 is 15 residues long. CDR3 residues: CASSSRDSSYNEQFF. CDR3 sequence (DNA): TGTGCCAGCAGTTCTCGGGACAGCTCCTACAATGAGCAGTTCTTC.

The chain combines TRBV4-2 with TRBJ2-1, with TRBD2 as a possible D gene (6 bases). This CDR3 is built from 17 residues. CDR1 and CDR2 from the germline V gene are LGHNA and YNFKEQ. V shed 3 bases and J shed 4 bases, with 19 bases lying between them. The CDR3 DNA reads TGTGCCAGCAGCCAGGAACCCGGGCTAGCGCTGTACAATGAGCAGTTCTTC. This sequence encodes CASSQEPGLALYNEQFF.

The genes are TRBV7-9 and TRBJ1-2; 7 bases fit TRBD1. The CDR3 covers 16 residues. The germline V gene has CDR1 SEHNR and CDR2 FQNEAQ (reference sequence). The trim removed 4 bases at V and 1 base at J, leaving 9 bases unmatched. The CDR3 bases are TGTGCCAGCAGCTCCACCGGGACAGATTTTAACTATGGCTACACCTTC. Protein: CASSSTGTDFNYGYTF.

This clone was detected once. The genes are TRBV4-1 and TRBJ2-1, with TRBD2 matching 12 bases. The CDR3 is 17 amino acids. CDR1 MGHRA and CDR2 YSYEKL come from the germline V gene. With V trimmed by 5 bases and J by 2 bases, 7 bases remained unmatched. As DNA, the CDR3 is TGCGCCAGCAGCTCTAGGACTAGCGGGATAGCCTACAATGAGCAGTTCTTC. This gives the protein CASSSRTSGIAYNEQFF.